This T cell receptor delta chain was identified in a study of DNA immune sequencing with unique molecular identifiers (dated by TCRdb to about 2020). Regarding the research as a whole: gammadelta T cells were enriched from buffy coats using immunomagnetic cell separation, and their genomic DNA was sequenced. In the comparison of enriched versus non-enriched samples, roughly 100 ng of enriched gammadelta T-cell DNA and roughly 0.91 ug of non-enriched PBMC DNA were sequenced. Validation of the method was performed on synthetic reference molecules and on blood samples from healthy individuals. gammadelta T cells were enriched from PBMC of approximately nine healthy individuals by fluorescence-activated cell sorting. Donors were healthy individuals, with approximately nine donors profiled from sorted peripheral blood gammadelta T cells. The study developed and validated an ultrasensitive DNA-based TRD repertoire sequencing method using PCR-introduced unique molecular identifiers. Overall study results and their limits: Novel TRD sequences not targeted by the primers cannot be detected by the primer-based approach. Among clonotypes in healthy donors, TRDV2 paired with TRDJ1 was identified as the most common TRD rearrangement. TRD repertoire diversity varied between healthy donors, with several donors highly oligoclonal where top 5 clonotypes exceeded half of productive molecules.

The CDR3 runs 20 amino acids, cysteine and phenylalanine included. Only CDR3 DNA remains: 60 bases, in frame from the first base. CDR1 GEAIGNYY and CDR2 EKD are derived from the germline V gene. This clone appeared a few times. The target of this receptor is not known. It differs at one base from a far larger clone, so likely a read error. Within the sample, other DNA sequences also encode this same CDR3. The library came from multiplex PCR. A 32-plex assay with primers for all 8 TRDV and 4 TRDJ genes covering the CDR3 was used to amplify genomic DNA. During roughly 3 cycles of barcoding PCR, a 12-nucleotide UMI was attached, and a second PCR using Illumina adapter primers followed. AMPure XP beads were used to purify the libraries, and library quality was checked on a Fragment Analyzer using the HS NGS Fragment kit. Sequencing used an Illumina MiniSeq mid-output kit with about 21% PhiX and 150 cycles of paired-end reads. For the original study's pipeline: MIGEC version 1.2.9 was used to process the reads, grouping the reads by UMI and building error-corrected consensus sequences. Modified VDJtools version 1.2.1 scripts and the tcR R package were used for post-processing. Clone calls in TCRdb were regenerated from the public reads with CATT, after which identical DNA sequences shared one row. TCRdb, not the authors, supplied the V and J calls. The sample table records about 5,200 delta-chain clones; roughly 10% of these occur just once. Of the sample, approximately 50% is held by the ten largest clones.

The sequenced sample consisted of gamma-delta T cells enriched from blood buffy coat, or unenriched PBMCs (not recorded which). This receptor was taken from a human donor in good health. The chain is made from TRDV2 and TRDJ1; 13 bases in the middle match TRDD3. The nucleotide sequence is given as TGTGCCTGTGACACCGTCGCTACTGGGGGATACGGAGGGTACACTGATAAACTCATCTTT. Translation gives CACDTVATGGYGGYTDKLIF.